This T cell receptor beta chain came from a study of shared clonotypes between healthy human individuals. About the study: A few men and a couple of women, aged 18 to 49, were donors.

This clone was detected only a few times. Antigen unknown. Clones were sequenced by immunoSEQ multiplex PCR, and TCRdb holds only the in-frame ones, with some missing. This table has 470,000 or so clones, over 75% appearing once. Per the germline V gene, CDR1 is MGHDK and CDR2 is SYGVNS. The CDR3 is made up of 14 amino acids. The J segment lost 11 bases and the V segment lost 3 bases, leaving 11 bases of the junction unmatched. When samples were unsorted, 75 million to 95 million PBMCs were used for genomic DNA. General study findings and limits: Sampling covered nothing but blood. Tissue TCR repertoires likely differ from those found in blood.

This chain links TRBV25-1 with TRBJ1-2; 8 nucleotides agree with TRBD1. The TCR was taken from a woman aged 40-49 years in good health. Some clones in this sample may be carry-over from other donors' samples. Sequencing used PBMCs. The CDR3 loop is CASSETGDLSRYTF. CDR3 coding DNA: TGTGCCAGCAGTGAGACAGGGGACCTCTCAAGATACACCTTC.